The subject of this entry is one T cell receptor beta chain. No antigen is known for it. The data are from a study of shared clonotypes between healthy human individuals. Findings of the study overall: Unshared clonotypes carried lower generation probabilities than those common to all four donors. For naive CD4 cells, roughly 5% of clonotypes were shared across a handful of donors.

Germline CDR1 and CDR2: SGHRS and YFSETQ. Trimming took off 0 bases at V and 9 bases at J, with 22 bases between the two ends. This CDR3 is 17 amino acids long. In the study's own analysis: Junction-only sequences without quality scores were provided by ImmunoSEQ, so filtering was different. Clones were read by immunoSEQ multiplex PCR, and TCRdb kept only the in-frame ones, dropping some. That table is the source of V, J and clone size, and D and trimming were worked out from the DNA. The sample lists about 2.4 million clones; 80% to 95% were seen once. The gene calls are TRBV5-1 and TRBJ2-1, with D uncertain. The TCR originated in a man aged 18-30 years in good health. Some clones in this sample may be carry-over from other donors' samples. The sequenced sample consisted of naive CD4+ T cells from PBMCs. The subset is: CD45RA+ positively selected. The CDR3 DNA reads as TGCGCCAGCAGCTTGGCCTGGGTGACCGAAGATGTACGTGAGCAGTTCTTC. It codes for CASSLAWVTEDVREQFF.